This T cell receptor beta chain was identified in a study of shared clonotypes between healthy human individuals. The run depth of the assay was deep. Genomic DNA (from each subset) was split evenly across several immunoSEQ plates. Using immunoSEQ multiplex PCR, the repertoire was profiled, and TCRdb retains in-frame clones only, with some absent. The table records 2 million to 3 million clones, 93% of them present only once. After removal of 6 bases from V and 7 bases from J, the junction contained 12 bases not matched to a gene. CDR1 is SNHLY and CDR2 is FYNNEI in the germline V gene. CDR3 length: 15 amino acids. Donors, healthy HIV-negative adults, lacked recent acute infections or vaccinations.

Sequencing was performed on naive CD4+ T cells from PBMCs. Subset reported: CD45RA+ positively selected. The rearrangement joins TRBV2 to TRBJ2-1; 7 bases line up with TRBD2. The receptor was derived from a young man in good health. Some clones in this sample may be carry-over from other donors' samples. The CDR3 here is CASSETSRPRNEQFF. The CDR3 nucleotides are TGTGCCAGCAGCGAGACTAGCCGACCTCGAAATGAGCAGTTCTTC.